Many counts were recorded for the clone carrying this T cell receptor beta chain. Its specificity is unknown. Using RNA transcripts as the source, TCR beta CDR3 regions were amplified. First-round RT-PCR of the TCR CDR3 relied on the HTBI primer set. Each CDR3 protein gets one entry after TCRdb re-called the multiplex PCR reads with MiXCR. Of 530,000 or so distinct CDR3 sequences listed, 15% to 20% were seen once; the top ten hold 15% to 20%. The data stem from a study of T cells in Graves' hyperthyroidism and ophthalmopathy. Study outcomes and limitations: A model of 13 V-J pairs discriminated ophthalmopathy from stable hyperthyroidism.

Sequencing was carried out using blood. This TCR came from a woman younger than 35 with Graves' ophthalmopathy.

CDR3 bases: TGTGCCTGGGCCTCTGTGGGGGATGGCTACGAGCAGTACTTC. Protein: CAWASVGDGYEQYF. This sequence joins TRBV30 and TRBJ2-7, with D perhaps assigned TRBD1 or TRBD2 (5 bases each). Germline V lookup: CDR1 GTSNPN, CDR2 SVGIG (reference sequence). The V gene lost 5 bases and the J gene lost 3 bases, with 17 bases spanning the gap. This CDR3 contains 14 residues.